These T cell receptor beta chains were read from a single sample in a study of blood T cell repertoires in COVID-19. Here immunoSEQ multiplex PCR was the method, and the copy in TCRdb shows in-frame clones only, minus some. The data show about 40,000 clones, roughly nine tenths seen once. The specimen sequenced was peripheral blood. The receptors were gathered from a man between 45 and 60 years old in a cohort sampled during active COVID-19. The CDR3 runs from the conserved cysteine through the conserved F or W. D genes are given only for firm matches. Where a row states a size, it is once, few, many or the class of an expanded clone; other rows omit it.

TRBV10-3	TRBD2	-	TRBJ2-1	TGTGCCACCCACCTGACGGGGGGTGATGAGCAGTTCTTC	CATHLTGGDEQFF
TRBV27	-	-	TRBJ1-1	TGTGCCAGCAGTGGTCGAGGGAGAACTGAAGCTTTCTTT	CASSGRGRTEAFF
TRBV9	TRBD1	-	TRBJ1-2	TGTGCCAGCAGCGTGGCAGGGGGGATATATGGCTACACCTTC	CASSVAGGIYGYTF
TRBV19	-	-	TRBJ1-1	TGTGCCAGTAGTACAAGCGCTGAAGCTTTCTTT	CASSTSAEAFF
TRBV10-3	TRBD2	-	TRBJ2-1	TGTGCCACCCGGAGGGCGGGGGAAGCAATAAATGAGCAGTTCTTC	CATRRAGEAINEQFF
TRBV19	TRBD2	-	TRBJ2-7	TGTGCCAGTAGGGCCAAGCGGGGGGGCCTCTCCGAGCAGTACTTC	CASRAKRGGLSEQYF
TRBV2	-	-	TRBJ2-1	TGTGCCAGCAGCTCTGTTTTGGGGGCATACAATGAGCAGTTCTTC	CASSSVLGAYNEQFF
TRBV30	TRBD2	once	TRBJ2-7	TGTGCCTGGAGAAGGGGTATTAACACGGGGGGTGTCTCCTACGAGCAGTACTTC	CAWRRGINTGGVSYEQYF
TRBV11-3	-	-	TRBJ1-1	TGTGCCAGCAGCTTATCTACGAACACTGAAGCTTTCTTT	CASSLSTNTEAFF
TRBV9	-	many	TRBJ2-7	TGTGCCAGCAGCGTAGACCCCCTCCCTAGCGACGAGCAGTACTTC	CASSVDPLPSDEQYF
TRBV29-1	-	-	TRBJ1-4	TGCAGCGTCTGGGACACCAATGAAAAACTGTTTTTT	CSVWDTNEKLFF
TRBV5-4	TRBD1	-	TRBJ1-1	TGTGCCAGCAGCTTGGGGCAGGGGGCGCTTGGCACTGAAGCTTTCTTT	CASSLGQGALGTEAFF
TRBV7-3	-	-	TRBJ2-2	TGTGCCAGCAGCGAGACTTTCCCGAACACCGGGGAGCTGTTTTTT	CASSETFPNTGELFF
TRBV6-5	TRBD1	-	TRBJ1-2	TGTGCCAGCAGCCAAGGGACAGGGGGCTGGGGCTACACCTTC	CASSQGTGGWGYTF
TRBV2	TRBD2	-	TRBJ2-1	TGTGCCAGCAGCGGACTAGCGGGAGTCGACAATGAGCAGTTCTTC	CASSGLAGVDNEQFF
TRBV7-7	-	-	TRBJ2-3	TGTGCTAGCAGCTTAGAGGGGAGCACAGATACGCAGTATTTT	CASSLEGSTDTQYF
TRBV7-2	-	few	TRBJ2-1	TGTGCCAGCAGCTCGGGGGTCGAATACAATGAGCAGTTCTTC	CASSSGVEYNEQFF
TRBV7-8	TRBD2	-	TRBJ2-1	TGTGCCAGCAGCTACCTGACTAGCGGGGGACACAATGAGCAGTTCTTC	CASSYLTSGGHNEQFF
TRBV11-3	-	-	TRBJ1-6	TGTGCCAGCAGAAGTAAGAGCTCCTATAATTCACCCCTCCACTTT	CASRSKSSYNSPLHF
TRBV2	TRBD1	-	TRBJ1-5	TGTGCCAGCGCCCAGGGGCGGACAGGGGGTTATAGCAATCAGCCCCAGCATTTT	CASAQGRTGGYSNQPQHF
TRBV3-1/TRBV3-2	TRBD1	once	TRBJ2-3	TGTGCCAGCAGCCAAGACGGGACAGGGGGCGGGGGTACGCAGTATTTT	CASSQDGTGGGGTQYF
TRBV7-9	-	-	TRBJ2-5	TGTGCCAGCAGCTTAGCGCCGGGGTTGGAAGAGACCCAGTACTTC	CASSLAPGLEETQYF
TRBV13	-	-	TRBJ1-1	TGTGCCAGCAGCCCGAGAACTGAAGCTTTCTTT	CASSPRTEAFF
TRBV27	TRBD2	-	TRBJ2-1	TGTGCCAGCAGGCCCCGGAGACTAGCGGACCACAATGAGCAGTTCTTC	CASRPRRLADHNEQFF
TRBV5-1	TRBD1	-	TRBJ1-5	TGCGCCAGCGGGGATGGACAGGACAATCAGCCCCAGCATTTT	CASGDGQDNQPQHF
TRBV5-1	TRBD1	-	TRBJ2-7	TGCGCCAGCAGCTTGGGGGACAGGGGGCTACAGAGCTCCTACGAGCAGTACTTC	CASSLGDRGLQSSYEQYF
TRBV3-1/TRBV3-2	TRBD1	once	TRBJ2-6	TGTGCCAGCAGCGATGGGACAGGGGGATCTGGGGCCAACGTCCTGACTTTC	CASSDGTGGSGANVLTF
TRBV11-3	TRBD2	-	TRBJ2-2	TGTGCCAGCAGCTTCCTCCCAGCGGGAGGGTCCGGGGAGCTGTTTTTT	CASSFLPAGGSGELFF
TRBV10-3	TRBD2	-	TRBJ2-1	TGTGCCATCCGAATCGAAGCGGGAGATAGCTACAATGAGCAGTTCTTC	CAIRIEAGDSYNEQFF
TRBV18	-	-	TRBJ1-1	TGTGCCAGCTCACCACTGATTCAAGGAGGGAACACTGAAGCTTTCTTT	CASSPLIQGGNTEAFF
TRBV30	-	-	TRBJ1-4	TGTGCCTGGAGTGAGGGGAGGGGGGCAACTAATGAAAAACTGTTTTTT	CAWSEGRGATNEKLFF
TRBV6-5	-	-	TRBJ1-2	TGTGCCAGCACAATGGGGGGGCGTTTAAGCTATGGCTACACCTTC	CASTMGGRLSYGYTF
TRBV9	-	-	TRBJ2-3	TGTGCCAGCAGCGTCCGAGATACGCAGTATTTT	CASSVRDTQYF
TRBV6-4	TRBD2	few	TRBJ2-3	TGTGCCAGCAGTGAGGAGGCGGGGGGTGCAGATACGCAGTATTTT	CASSEEAGGADTQYF
TRBV2	TRBD1	-	TRBJ1-3	TGTGCCAGCAGCGAAAGGGACAGGTCAAACACCATATATTTT	CASSERDRSNTIYF
TRBV2	TRBD1	-	TRBJ1-1	TGTGCCAGCAGTGTATCCTTGGAGGGGGCGCACGCTGAAGCTTTCTTT	CASSVSLEGAHAEAFF
TRBV5-1	TRBD1	once	TRBJ2-7	TGCGCCAGCAGCCTCGAGACAGGGGGTTCCTACGAGCAGTACTTC	CASSLETGGSYEQYF
TRBV9	TRBD2	-	TRBJ2-1	TGTGCCAGCGGCTTCGACCCCGGGACTAGCGGGATCATGGATGAGCAGTTCTTC	CASGFDPGTSGIMDEQFF
TRBV24-1	-	-	TRBJ1-1	TGTGCCACCAGTGAGGGGAGGGCCACTGAAGCTTTCTTT	CATSEGRATEAFF
TRBV6-2/TRBV6-3	-	-	TRBJ2-1	TGTGCCAGCAGCAACCTCCCTGGCCAGGGTACCGAGAGTGAGCAGTTCTTC	CASSNLPGQGTESEQFF
TRBV6-5	-	-	TRBJ2-7	TGTGCCAGCAGTCCTAGGACAGAAACCTACGAGCAGTACTTC	CASSPRTETYEQYF